This TCR beta chain emerged from a study of T cell responses to AZD1222 COVID-19 vaccine. Study findings and constraints: Seropositive AZD1222 recipients at baseline numbered only 6 or 7. Among the donors, most were white British and more were female, and clonal diversity was possibly underestimated. In the spike-specific TCR repertoire, nearly half reportedly target unmutated variant regions. Spike as a whole was targeted by vaccine-associated CD4 TCRs, dominant at 160-218 and 743-854.

Points on this clone: The antigen is undetermined.

Germline V gene sequence: CDR1 ENHRY, CDR2 SYGVKD. This CDR3 is built from 15 residues. Germline trimming cut 5 bases from V and 2 bases from J; bases unmatched to any gene: 6. Produced via immunoSEQ multiplex PCR; TCRdb's table is partial and in-frame only. The sample yields about 93,000 clones, roughly 91% seen once. The J gene is TRBJ2-3, the V gene TRBV10-3; the match to TRBD1 covers 8 bases. Sequencing used peripheral blood, obtained on day 0 of MenACWY control vaccination. The TCR originated in an adult in good health. The chain's CDR3 is CAISPQGANTDTQYF. CDR3 bases: TGTGCCATCAGTCCTCAGGGGGCTAACACAGATACGCAGTATTTT.